This T cell receptor (beta chain) stems from a study of cytomegalovirus exposure and HLA in healthy donors. A remark on this clone: Antigen specificity is unknown.

Study-level results: The study put about 180 TCR beta chains on its list as cytomegalovirus-associated.

The assay was immunoSEQ multiplex PCR, and TCRdb's table has in-frame clones only and misses some. The sample holds about 130,000 clones, roughly nine tenths seen once. The CDR3 sequence is 18 residues long. Per the germline V gene, CDR1 is SNHLY and CDR2 is FYNNEI. The ends lost 7 bases at V and 4 bases at J; junction bases unmatched: 17. The receptor was isolated from a woman under 30 in good health and CMV-seropositive. The specimen was PBMCs. The chain recombines TRBV2 with TRBJ2-1; TRBD2 matches 9 bases. CDR3 in DNA: TGTGCCAGCACCCGGGGCGCGGGGGGGCCTGACGGATACAATGAGCAGTTCTTC. Its translation: CASTRGAGGPDGYNEQFF. Full variable domain (remainder filled in from reference TRBV2 and TRBJ2-1): EPEVTQTPSHQVTQMGQEVILRCVPISNHLYFYWYRQILGQKVEFLVSFYNNEISEKSEIFDDQFSVERPDGSNFTLKIRSTKLEDSAMYFCASTRGAGGPDGYNEQFFGPGTRLTVL.